The entry below describes one TCR beta chain. No antigen is known for it. Base qualities are not recorded, but no much larger clone differs from it by a single base. The CDR3, from cysteine to phenylalanine, totals 14 residues. Kept here is only the CDR3 DNA, which spans 42 bases and is read in frame from base 1. CDR1 MNHNS and CDR2 SASEGT were looked up in the germline V gene. The junction shows trimming of 7 bases on V and 8 bases on J, and the gene matches do not reach 8 bases of it. This specimen comes from a study of T cell changes during pregnancy in multiple sclerosis (dated by TCRdb to the late 2010s). Turning to the overall study: Changes in the T cell repertoire over the course of pregnancy were examined in this study in women with multiple sclerosis.

The library was produced with the immunoSEQ multiplex PCR assay. The clones in this table, taken by TCRdb from immuneACCESS, are in-frame only. Not every clone is retained; where verified, under half of the shortfall comes from an unresolved V gene, and the cause of the rest is unknown. This sample gives 50,000 to 60,000 clones in total; under 95% of them show up just once. Together, the top ten hold about 3.7% of the sample. Sequences were derived from peripheral blood, sampled after pregnancy. The rearrangement combines TRBV6-1 with TRBJ1-2, with TRBD1 identical over 12 junction bases. The TCR originated in a female donor in good health, enrolled as a control in a pregnancy study. The DNA sequence is TGTGCCAGCAACCGGGACAGGGGGCGCGACGGCTACACCTTC. It codes for CASNRDRGRDGYTF.